Below, 26 T cell receptor beta chains from the same sample are listed, as sequenced in a study of T-cell reconstitution after alpha-beta-depleted transplantation in children. Unique molecular identifiers were used to barcode this TCRbeta library. TCRdb analysed the PCR reads with MiXCR anew, one entry per CDR3 protein. The table lists just under 350,000 distinct CDR3 sequences, 15% to 20% of them singletons. The source was PBMCs, mostly from graft donor cells, collected 360 days after TCRalphabeta/CD19-depleted stem cell transplant. The receptors were sampled from a male patient aged 2 to 9 who had a stem cell transplant for acute lymphoblastic leukemia, so the T cells may come from the graft donor.

This clonotype was seen a handful of times. The chain joins TRBV24-1 to TRBJ2-1; 9 nucleotides line up with TRBD2. The germline V gene has CDR1 KGHDR and CDR2 SFDVKD. V lost 5 bases, J lost 7 bases, and 8 bases stayed unmatched. The CDR3 spans 15 residues. CDR3 sequence: CATSAALAGLNEQFF. The DNA of the CDR3 is TGTGCCACCAGTGCCGCCCTAGCGGGACTAAATGAGCAGTTCTTC.

This chain connects TRBV7-8 to TRBJ2-7; D is possibly TRBD1 or TRBD2 (5 bases each). With 0 bases removed from V and 0 bases from J, the gap between germline ends came to 9 bases. CDR1 and CDR2 from the germline V gene are SGHVS and FQNEAQ. The length of the CDR3 is 15 residues. CDR3 in amino acids: CASSLASGPSYEQYF. CDR3 bases: TGTGCCAGCAGCTTAGCGTCGGGGCCCTCCTACGAGCAGTACTTC.

This chain joins TRBV11-2 and TRBJ2-3; D is uncertain. The germline gives CDR1 SGHAT, CDR2 FQNNGV. CDR3 length: 14 residues. Trimming removed 5 bases at V and 0 bases at J, with 9 bases between. The CDR3 here is CASSNYLSTDTQYF. Written as DNA, the CDR3 is TGTGCCAGCAGCAACTACCTTAGCACAGATACGCAGTATTTT.

Only a few counts were recorded for this clonotype. The rearrangement uses TRBV4-3 and TRBJ2-2; the D call may be TRBD1 or TRBD2 (5 bases each). Trimming took 3 bases from V and 0 from J, leaving 17 bases between them. The CDR3 is made up of 18 amino acids. Germline-derived CDR1 and CDR2 are LGHNA and YSLEER. The CDR3 loop reads CASSQRGWFLPNTGELFF. In DNA, the CDR3 is TGCGCCAGCAGCCAGAGGGGTTGGTTTCTTCCGAACACCGGGGAGCTGTTTTTT.

This clonotype was counted once. The gene calls are TRBV11-2 and TRBJ2-5; possibly TRBD2 for D (6 bases). This CDR3 region has 18 residues. Germline V CDR1 and CDR2: SGHAT, FQNNGV. Trimming removed 1 base at V and 3 bases at J, with 21 bases between. The CDR3 DNA is TGTGCCAGCAGCTTAGTAGTCGTCGGGGACTTCACCAAAGAGACCCAGTACTTC. Its protein product is CASSLVVVGDFTKETQYF.

The chain uses TRBV24-1 and TRBJ2-2; 7 bases match TRBD1. Per the germline V gene, CDR1 is KGHDR and CDR2 is SFDVKD. The CDR3 extends over 14 amino acids. V was pared by 4 bases and J by 6 bases, with 4 bases of the junction left unmatched. In DNA, the CDR3 is TGTGCCACCAGTGACACGACAGGGTCCGGGGAGCTGTTTTTT. Translating it yields CATSDTTGSGELFF.

CDR3 sequence (DNA): TGCAGCATTCGGGACAGGGGAACTAATGAAAAACTGTTTTTT. Translating gives CSIRDRGTNEKLFF. V usage is TRBV29-1 and J usage is TRBJ1-4; 10 bases are shared with TRBD1. The CDR3 spans 14 residues. In germline, CDR1 is SQVTM, CDR2 ANQGSEA. Trimming at V came to 8 bases and at J to 1 base, leaving 4 bases not matched to a gene.

In the case of this clonotype: Possible read error: a much larger clone is one base away. This rearrangement joins TRBV20-1 to TRBJ2-1; 9 bases fit TRBD2. The CDR3 length is 19 residues. Germline-derived CDR1 and CDR2 are DFQATT and SNEGSKA (reference sequence). The V gene end was trimmed by 0 bases and the J gene end by 3 bases; junction bases not matched to a gene: 15. The CDR3 loop is CSARDPSLAGAPYYNEQFF. For the CDR3, the DNA is TGCAGTGCTAGAGATCCTTCGTTAGCGGGAGCCCCCTACTACAATGAGCAGTTCTTC.

J is TRBJ2-3 and V is TRBV18; no definite D call. V lost 1 base, J lost 4 bases, and 6 bases lay in between. CDR3 length equals 13 residues. Germline assignment: CDR1 KGHSH and CDR2 LQKENI. The CDR3 sequence is CASSPRAADTQYF. Here the CDR3 DNA reads TGTGCCAGCTCACCACGGGCCGCAGATACGCAGTATTTT.

This clonotype was picked up a small number of times. The J gene is TRBJ2-7, the V gene TRBV20-1, with 14 bases identical to TRBD2. Germline V gives CDR1 DFQATT, CDR2 SNEGSKA (reference sequence). J was trimmed by 2 bases and V by 5 bases; bases with no gene match: 8. This CDR3 has 16 amino acids. As DNA, the CDR3 is TGCAGTGCTTCGACTAGCGGGAGGGCCAGCGCCTACGAGCAGTACTTC. Translated, it gives CSASTSGRASAYEQYF.

This clonotype was picked up a small number of times. V gene TRBV5-1 combines with J gene TRBJ2-1; D ambiguous. Between the trimmed V and J ends, which lost 3 bases and 1 base, there was a span of 14 bases. The CDR3 runs 16 residues. Germline V gene data show CDR1 as SGHRS and CDR2 as YFSETQ. CDR3 amino acids: CASSSIRTGSYNEQFF. CDR3 coding DNA: TGCGCCAGCAGCTCGATCAGGACGGGTTCCTACAATGAGCAGTTCTTC.

This rearrangement joins TRBV6-2 or TRBV6-3 to TRBJ1-5; D not resolved. Germline-derived CDR1 and CDR2 are MNHEY and SVGEGT. CDR3 size: 15 residues. V gave up 6 bases and J gave up 0 bases, with 12 bases separating them. The CDR3 DNA reads TGTGCCAGCAGATACAGACCCTATAGCAATCAGCCCCAGCATTTT. It is translated as CASRYRPYSNQPQHF.

This clonotype was counted a few times. The chain employs TRBV20-1 and TRBJ2-3; either TRBD1 or TRBD2 may supply D (5 bases each). CDR1 is DFQATT, CDR2 SNEGSKA, per germline (reference sequence). This CDR3 is 13 amino acids long. V was cut by 4 bases and J by 0 bases, with 8 bases left in between. The CDR3 loop reads CSATGRSTDTQYF. CDR3 DNA sequence: TGCAGTGCTACAGGGAGAAGCACAGATACGCAGTATTTT.

This clonotype came up a few times. The rearrangement joins TRBV18 to TRBJ2-5; D is uncertain. There are 15 residues in the CDR3. Trimming removed 1 base at V and 5 bases at J, with 14 bases between. CDR1 is KGHSH, CDR2 LQKENI, per germline. CDR3 sequence: CASSPQGVVSETQYF. In nucleotides, the CDR3 is TGTGCCAGCTCACCACAAGGCGTAGTGTCCGAGACCCAGTACTTC.

The chain couples TRBV27 to TRBJ2-7; 10 nucleotides align to TRBD1. This CDR3 comprises 16 residues. Germline assignment: CDR1 MNHEY and CDR2 SMNVEV (reference sequence). After removal of 4 bases from V and 2 bases from J, the junction contained 8 bases not matched to a gene. The CDR3: CASSSNSGTGAYEQYF. CDR3 DNA: TGTGCCAGCAGTTCGAATTCCGGGACAGGGGCCTACGAGCAGTACTTC.

This clonotype was detected a few times. V usage is TRBV24-1 and J usage is TRBJ2-2; D gene ambiguous. Trimming pared 6 bases from V and 5 bases from J, leaving 6 bases between. CDR3 length: 12 amino acids. CDR1 KGHDR and CDR2 SFDVKD come from the germline V gene. CDR3 DNA: TGTGCCACCAGTCGTGGTACCGGGGAGCTGTTTTTT. Amino acids: CATSRGTGELFF.

DNA for the CDR3: TGTGCCAGCAGTTTGGAGGCAGGAAGGACCGGGGAGCTGTTTTTT. This encodes CASSLEAGRTGELFF. V gene TRBV27 combines with J gene TRBJ2-2, with D possibly being TRBD2 (5 bases). Germline V gene lookup returns CDR1 MNHEY and CDR2 SMNVEV (reference sequence). The CDR3 covers 15 residues. The V and J ends lost 3 bases and 5 bases respectively, with 13 bases between them.

This clonotype has more than one count but fewer than ten. The chain is built from TRBV20-1 and TRBJ2-5, with D tentatively TRBD1 (6 bases). Germline CDR1 DFQATT, CDR2 SNEGSKA (reference sequence). Trimming took off 7 bases at V and 4 bases at J, with 13 bases between the two ends. This CDR3 is 12 amino acids long. The CDR3 loop reads CSDRQAGETQYF. In nucleotides, the CDR3 is TGCAGTGACAGACAGGCGGGAGAGACCCAGTACTTC.

In the case of this clonotype: An end of the junction differs from the germline gene, which may be a read error. The chain carries TRBV27 and TRBJ1-6; tentatively, D is TRBD1 (5 bases). Germline values: CDR1 MNHEY, CDR2 SMNVEV (reference sequence). There are 14 residues in the CDR3. CDR3 nucleotide sequence: TGTGCCAGCAGTTTACGAGGCGGACATTCACCCCTCCATTTT. Translation: CASSLRGGHSPLHF.

This clonotype was counted between two and nine times. V is TRBV25-1 and J is TRBJ2-2, with TRBD2 matching over 9 bases. The CDR3 has 13 residues. The germline gives CDR1 MGHDK, CDR2 SYGVNS. J lost 10 bases, V lost 4 bases, and 4 bases had no gene match. The CDR3 DNA reads as TGTGCCAGCAGTGTCCCGGGACTAGCGGAGCTGTTTTTT. It translates to CASSVPGLAELFF.

J is TRBJ1-1 and V is TRBV5-1; D is undetermined. Trimming stripped 4 bases from V and 1 base from J, with 11 bases between. CDR1 SGHRS and CDR2 YFSETQ come from the germline V gene. CDR3 length: 14 residues. The CDR3 is CASSTTGSNTEAFF. The CDR3 nucleotides are TGCGCCAGCAGCACCACCGGGTCGAACACTGAAGCTTTCTTT.

This clonotype was observed at least ten times. The chain uses TRBV12-3 or TRBV12-4 and TRBJ2-5; 8 positions agree with TRBD1. CDR3 length: 15 residues. V lost 7 bases to trimming and J lost 4 bases; unmatched junction nucleotides: 11. CDR3 DNA sequence: TGTGCCAGCATTTCAGGGGGCGCGATCGGAGAGACCCAGTACTTC. Its translation is CASISGGAIGETQYF.

The gene calls are TRBV7-9 and TRBJ2-1; 10 bases are a match to TRBD2. Germline values: CDR1 SEHNR, CDR2 FQNEAQ (reference sequence). The CDR3 is 17 amino acids. The V segment lost 7 bases and the J segment 7 bases; nucleotides outside the gene matches: 16. The CDR3 nucleotides read TGTGCCAGCACCACCCGCGGAGCGGGAGGGGGGTATAATGAGCAGTTCTTC. Its protein product is CASTTRGAGGGYNEQFF.

CDR3 sequence reads: CASIGARRDSPLHF. CDR3 DNA sequence: TGTGCCAGCATCGGGGCTAGAAGGGATTCACCCCTCCACTTT. The J gene is TRBJ1-6, the V gene TRBV2; tentatively, D is TRBD1 (5 bases). The CDR3 consists of 14 residues. V lost 7 bases and J lost 8, with 15 bases in between. Germline CDR1 is SNHLY and CDR2 is FYNNEI.

This clonotype was seen many times. J is TRBJ1-2 and V is TRBV6-2 or TRBV6-3; D is uncertain. The CDR3 consists of 12 residues. The V end lost 3 bases, the J end lost 6 bases, and 8 bases lay between the germline ends. Germline V gene sequence: CDR1 MNHEY, CDR2 SVGEGT. The DNA of the CDR3 is TGTGCCAGCAGTTATCGAAGCAATGGCTACACCTTC. It translates to CASSYRSNGYTF.

This clonotype was detected ten times or more. The J gene is TRBJ1-2, the V gene TRBV6-5; the D is unclear. Germline V gene sequence: CDR1 MNHEY, CDR2 SVGAGI. Deletions cut 10 bases from V and 5 bases from J, with 11 bases between. The CDR3 totals 11 residues. CDR3 sequence reads: CATSVGYGYTF. DNA of the CDR3: TGTGCCACTTCTGTCGGTTATGGCTACACCTTC.